This T cell receptor (beta chain) was sequenced for a study of beta chain features in type 1 diabetes. The junction had 9 bases not matched to a gene; V was cut back by 2 bases and J by 0 bases. Germline CDR1 and CDR2: LNHNV and YYDKDF (reference sequence). The CDR3 is made up of 18 amino acids. Every isolated RNA sample was fully reverse transcribed, so sequencing captured expressed TCRB transcripts. Assay used: immunoSEQ multiplex PCR; TCRdb lists only in-frame clones, some missing. The sample includes around 430,000 clones, 25% to 35% of them seen just once. Only a few counts were recorded for this clone.

V is TRBV15 and J is TRBJ2-4; 8 nucleotides match TRBD1. This clonotype was obtained from a man between 18 and 35 years old in good health. Sequenced material: naive CD4+ T cells from blood. The CDR3 sequence: CATSRQGARTRAKNIQYF. The CDR3 DNA sequence: TGTGCCACCAGCAGACAGGGGGCCAGAACCCGAGCCAAAAACATTCAGTACTTC.